The next 21 T cell receptor beta chains were all read from a single sample in a study of cytomegalovirus exposure and HLA in healthy donors. The PCR ran on 60 Vbeta and 13 Jbeta primers. Profiled with immunoSEQ multiplex PCR; TCRdb holds only in-frame clones, not every one. The sample carries about 120,000 clones, 75% to 80% recorded once. Sequencing input: PBMCs. The receptors were sampled from a woman between 40 and 55 years old in good health and CMV-seropositive.

The rearrangement joins TRBV29-1 to TRBJ1-2, with 7 nucleotides matching TRBD1. Germline V gene lookup returns CDR1 SQVTM and CDR2 ANQGSEA. This CDR3 spans 12 amino acids. V trimming: 6 bases; J trimming: 2 bases; junction bases outside the gene matches: 3. CDR3 nucleotide sequence: TGCAGCGTGGGGGACAGCAACTATGGCTACACCTTC. Translated, it gives CSVGDSNYGYTF. Full variable domain (rest looked up from reference TRBV29-1 and TRBJ1-2): SAVISQKPSRDICQRGTSLTIQCQVDSQVTMMFWYRQQPGQSLTLIATANQGSEATYESGFVIDKFPISRPNLTFSTLTVSNMSPEDSSIYLCSVGDSNYGYTFGSGTRLTVV.

This clone was observed at least ten times. V is TRBV6-4 and J is TRBJ2-1; 7 bases map to TRBD2. The V gene end was trimmed by 0 bases and the J gene end by 7 bases; junction bases not matched to a gene: 6. Germline CDR1 MRHNA, CDR2 SNTAGT. The CDR3 totals 15 residues. CDR3 DNA: TGTGCCAGCAGTGACTCGATGGAGGGAGGGAATGAGCAGTTCTTC. Residues: CASSDSMEGGNEQFF.

The chain uses TRBV30 and TRBJ1-3; TRBD1 is a possible D gene (6 bases). Germline V gene data show CDR1 as GTSNPN and CDR2 as SVGIG (reference sequence). This CDR3 spans 13 amino acids. V lost 5 bases and J lost 5, with 13 bases in between. The CDR3 protein is CAWGPGQRNTIYF. The CDR3 bases are TGTGCCTGGGGCCCGGGACAACGAAACACCATATATTTT.

This sequence joins TRBV7-9 and TRBJ2-5; 7 bases are a match to TRBD1. The CDR3 is made up of 14 amino acids. Germline values: CDR1 SEHNR, CDR2 FQNEAQ (reference sequence). The ends lost 5 bases at V and 1 base at J; junction bases unmatched: 4. The chain's CDR3 is CASSHDRVQETQYF. For the CDR3, the DNA is TGTGCCAGCAGCCACGACAGGGTCCAAGAGACCCAGTACTTC.

The chain links TRBV29-1 to TRBJ2-2; perhaps TRBD1 as D (6 bases). Germline V gene lookup returns CDR1 SQVTM and CDR2 ANQGSEA. V was clipped by 7 bases and J by 6 bases, with 15 bases between them. The CDR3 is made up of 13 amino acids. CDR3 amino acids: CSAVQGFPGELFF. The DNA of the CDR3 is TGCAGCGCCGTACAGGGTTTCCCCGGGGAGCTGTTTTTT.

CDR3: CASSGDTGEQYF. The CDR3 DNA is TGTGCCAGCAGTGGGGACACCGGCGAGCAGTACTTC. The J gene is TRBJ2-7, the V gene TRBV6-1, with a possible D match to TRBD1 (6 bases). The length of the CDR3 is 12 residues. V dropped 4 bases and J dropped 6 bases, with 10 bases sitting between them. Germline V gives CDR1 MNHNS, CDR2 SASEGT.

The chain carries TRBV10-2 and TRBJ2-6; D unresolved. Deletions cut 6 bases from V and 0 bases from J, with 6 bases between. Germline assignment: CDR1 WSHSY and CDR2 SAAADI. The CDR3 runs to 14 residues. Here the CDR3 reads CASRRDSGANVLTF. The CDR3 region has the DNA TGCGCCAGCAGAAGAGACTCTGGGGCCAACGTCCTGACTTTC.

The chain employs TRBV19 and TRBJ1-1; weak D call: TRBD1 (5 bases). CDR1 LNHDA and CDR2 SQIVND come from the germline V gene (reference sequence). The CDR3 extends over 15 amino acids. Between the trimmed V and J ends, which lost 5 bases and 2 bases, there was a span of 15 bases. The CDR3 loop reads CASSRSGGLNTEAFF. The CDR3 DNA reads as TGTGCCAGTAGTCGCTCGGGGGGTCTCAACACTGAAGCTTTCTTT.

The chain carries TRBV6-6 and TRBJ2-2; D is unclear. The CDR3 extends over 13 amino acids. CDR1 is MNHNY, CDR2 SVGAGI, per germline (reference sequence). With 7 bases removed from V and 4 bases from J, the gap between germline ends came to 10 bases. The CDR3: CASTPEPTGELFF. The CDR3 nucleotides are TGTGCCAGCACCCCCGAGCCCACCGGGGAGCTGTTTTTT.

The chain is built from TRBV6-1 and TRBJ1-4; a weak D match, TRBD1 (5 bases). V gave up 6 bases and J gave up 8 bases, with 19 bases separating them. The germline V gene encodes CDR1 MNHNS and CDR2 SASEGT. CDR3 length equals 15 residues. The CDR3 is CASRGGRGFGEKLFF. Here the CDR3 DNA reads TGTGCCAGCAGGGGGGGACGAGGGTTCGGCGAAAAACTGTTTTTT.

The gene calls are TRBV7-9 and TRBJ1-3, with a tentative D call TRBD1 (5 bases). The CDR3 contains 16 residues. Trimming pared 3 bases from V and 1 base from J, leaving 13 bases between. Germline V gene sequence: CDR1 SEHNR, CDR2 FQNEAQ (reference sequence). The CDR3 DNA reads as TGTGCCAGCAGCTTCTTTTTTCAGGGTTCTGGAAACACCATATATTTT. Protein sequence: CASSFFFQGSGNTIYF.

As DNA, the CDR3 is TGTGCCAGCAGACAGGGAGCCGGGGAGCTGTTTTTT. Amino acid sequence: CASRQGAGELFF. This sequence joins TRBV2 and TRBJ2-2, with a weak D call TRBD1 (6 bases). This CDR3 is built from 12 residues. The V end was cut by 6 bases, the J end by 6 bases, with 8 bases between. Germline V gene lookup returns CDR1 SNHLY and CDR2 FYNNEI.

The rearrangement uses TRBV6-1 and TRBJ2-7; no firm D call. The CDR3 sequence is 13 residues long. CDR1 and CDR2 (germline): MNHNS, SASEGT. V lost 8 bases and J lost 4, with 15 bases in between. CDR3 nucleotide sequence: TGTGCCAGCCTGGCACAGATCACTTACGAGCAGTACTTC. Translating gives CASLAQITYEQYF.

This clone was detected once. The V gene is TRBV27, the J gene TRBJ2-1; the match to TRBD2 covers 7 bases. This CDR3 region has 15 residues. Trimming cost V 2 bases and J 9 bases; bases outside gene matches: 10. Per germline, CDR1 MNHEY and CDR2 SMNVEV (reference sequence). The DNA for the CDR3 is TGTGCCAGCAGTTTAAATTATCCGGGGGGAGGTGAGCAGTTCTTC. Protein product: CASSLNYPGGGEQFF.

This chain's CDR3 is CASSLSRRGPSYEQYF. CDR3 DNA sequence: TGCGCCAGCAGCCTTTCGAGGAGGGGTCCTTCCTACGAGCAGTACTTC. V gene TRBV4-1 combines with J gene TRBJ2-7; D may be TRBD2 (6 bases). The germline gives CDR1 MGHRA, CDR2 YSYEKL. V was shortened by 4 bases and J by 1 base, with 17 bases between the two germline ends. The CDR3 sequence is 16 residues long.

The chain combines TRBV7-2 with TRBJ1-6; unclear D gene. The length of the CDR3 is 17 residues. Germline-derived CDR1 and CDR2 are SGHTA and FQGNSA. With 6 bases removed from V and 0 bases from J, the gap between germline ends came to 15 bases. This chain's CDR3 is CASSTRQANSYNSPLHF. The CDR3, as DNA: TGTGCCAGCAGTACCCGGCAGGCGAACTCCTATAATTCACCCCTCCACTTT. The full variable domain, in which reference TRBV7-2 and TRBJ1-6 provide the parts outside the CDR3, is GAGVSQSPSNKVTEKGKDVELRCDPISGHTALYWYRQSLGQGLEFLIYFQGNSAPDKSGLPSDRFSAERTGGSVSTLTIQRTQQEDSAVYLCASSTRQANSYNSPLHFGNGTRLTVT.

The chain recombines TRBV5-1 with TRBJ2-7; D is unresolved. The CDR3 is 13 amino acids. V lost 0 bases to trimming and J lost 7 bases, with 11 bases between them. The germline V gene encodes CDR1 SGHRS and CDR2 YFSETQ. The CDR3 spells CASSLEEVDEQYF. The CDR3 DNA follows: TGCGCCAGCAGCTTGGAAGAGGTCGATGAGCAGTACTTC.

This clone was seen only a few times. This sequence joins TRBV2 and TRBJ1-4; 8 positions match TRBD1. Trimming took 7 bases from V and 4 from J; bases not matched to a gene: 8. The germline V gene has CDR1 SNHLY and CDR2 FYNNEI. CDR3 length equals 15 residues. The CDR3 region has the DNA TGTGCCAGCAAGGCTGGGACAGGCTTTAATGAAAAACTGTTTTTT. Translated: CASKAGTGFNEKLFF.

V usage is TRBV6-1 and J usage is TRBJ2-5, with D tentatively TRBD1 (7 bases). The end of the DNA aligns better with TRBJ2-7, so the J call may be wrong. This CDR3 is built from 15 residues. CDR1 is MNHNS and CDR2 is SASEGT in the germline V gene. The CDR3 sequence: CASSLMEGANYEQYF. The CDR3 nucleotides read TGTGCCAGCAGTTTGATGGAGGGGGCGAACTACGAGCAGTACTTC.

This clone showed up just once. CDR3 coding DNA: TGCGCCAGCAGTGAGTCGACAGCTACCGCCGGGGAGCTGTTTTTT. Its protein product is CASSESTATAGELFF. The V and J genes are TRBV10-2 and TRBJ2-2; D possibly corresponds to TRBD1 (5 bases). This CDR3 is 15 amino acids long. V was pared by 0 bases and J by 6 bases, with 11 bases between. Germline V gives CDR1 WSHSY, CDR2 SAAADI.

This clone was seen more than once but under ten times. The CDR3 DNA is TGTGCCAGCAGTATCGCCGCGTTAACTGGAAACACCATATATTTT. This encodes CASSIAALTGNTIYF. J is TRBJ1-3 and V is TRBV6-1; unclear D gene. Per the germline V gene, CDR1 is MNHNS and CDR2 is SASEGT. The V gene lost 5 bases and the J gene lost 2 bases, with 13 bases spanning the gap. This CDR3 region has 15 residues.